The 30 T cell receptor beta chains below come from one sample, sequenced in a study of beta chain features in type 1 diabetes. Expressed TCRB transcripts were sequenced because the entire RNA isolate underwent reverse transcription. Assay: immunoSEQ multiplex PCR; the TCRdb copy retains only in-frame clones and omits some. The table includes 150,000 or so clones, nearly 9.5% detected once. Sequencing input: central memory CD4+ T cells from blood. These receptors were taken from a man younger than 30 in good health.

This clone occurred a few times. The CDR3 region is CATHLTGETGPLHF. CDR3 coding DNA: TGTGCCACCCACCTAACAGGGGAAACGGGACCCCTCCACTTT. This rearrangement joins TRBV7-2 to TRBJ1-6, with 7 bases identical to TRBD1. With V trimmed by 10 bases and J by 12 bases, 15 bases remained unmatched. This CDR3 region has 14 residues. Germline CDR1 is SGHTA and CDR2 is FQGNSA.

The chain recombines TRBV4-1 with TRBJ2-1, with TRBD2 matching 11 bases. With V trimmed by 3 bases and J by 10 bases, 11 bases remained unmatched. Per germline, CDR1 MGHRA and CDR2 YSYEKL. CDR3 length: 16 amino acids. As DNA, the CDR3 is TGCGCCAGCAGCCAGGGTACTAGCGGGGGAAGACAAGAGCAGTTCTTC. Translation gives CASSQGTSGGRQEQFF.

The chain couples TRBV18 to TRBJ2-3; 11 bases align to TRBD1. Looked up from germline, CDR1 is KGHSH and CDR2 is LQKENI. After removal of 10 bases from V and 2 bases from J, the junction contained 5 bases not matched to a gene. The CDR3 contains 14 residues. CDR3: CATVGQGATDTQYF. CDR3 in DNA: TGTGCCACCGTCGGACAGGGGGCCACAGATACGCAGTATTTT.

This clone was seen more than once but under ten times. V is TRBV5-1 and J is TRBJ1-3, with 7 bases fitting TRBD1. The CDR3 covers 18 residues. Germline lookup yields CDR1 SGHRS and CDR2 YFSETQ. The V and J ends lost 2 bases and 0 bases, in that order; junction bases with no gene match: 11. The DNA for the CDR3 is TGCGCCAGCAGCTTTGGGTCGACAGGGTTTAACTCTGGAAACACCATATATTTT. The encoded protein is CASSFGSTGFNSGNTIYF.

This clone was detected a few times. J is TRBJ2-7 and V is TRBV6-1, with TRBD2 identical over 8 bases. The V segment lost 7 bases and the J segment 5 bases; nucleotides outside the gene matches: 7. The germline V gene has CDR1 MNHNS and CDR2 SASEGT. This CDR3 has 13 residues. Here the CDR3 DNA reads TGTGCCAGCATACGGCGGGGGGTCGACGAGCAGTACTTC. Protein product: CASIRRGVDEQYF.

This clone was found a few times. The V gene is TRBV5-6, the J gene TRBJ1-3, with TRBD1 matching 7 bases. The CDR3 consists of 16 residues. With 3 bases clipped from V and 0 bases from J, the junction kept 6 bases outside the gene matches. Germline lookup yields CDR1 SGHDT and CDR2 YYEEEE. The CDR3 DNA reads TGTGCCAGCAGCTACCTGGACAGGAACTCTGGAAACACCATATATTTT. Its protein is CASSYLDRNSGNTIYF.

The chain uses TRBV6-5 and TRBJ1-3; D may be TRBD1 (6 bases). Germline lookup yields CDR1 MNHEY and CDR2 SVGAGI. This CDR3 is 15 amino acids long. Trimming cost V 5 bases and J 2 bases, with 13 bases left between them. This CDR3 is CASSRGTTAGNTIYF. CDR3 coding DNA: TGTGCCAGCAGTCGAGGGACAACTGCTGGAAACACCATATATTTT.

The chain carries TRBV6-1 and TRBJ1-2; TRBD1 matches at 9 bases. V shed 5 bases and J 3 bases; nucleotides not matched to a gene: 4. This CDR3 contains 14 residues. Germline V CDR1 and CDR2: MNHNS, SASEGT. CDR3 sequence: CASSQDRGDYGYTF. CDR3 DNA sequence: TGTGCCAGCAGTCAGGACAGGGGTGACTATGGCTACACCTTC.

The chain links TRBV5-1 to TRBJ2-4; 10 positions match TRBD1. The CDR3 spans 15 residues. V shed 5 bases and J 1 base; nucleotides not matched to a gene: 3. The germline CDR1 and CDR2 sequences are SGHRS and YFSETQ. In nucleotides, the CDR3 is TGCGCCAGCAGAGGGGGACAGGGGGCCAAAAACATTCAGTACTTC. Encoded protein: CASRGGQGAKNIQYF.

The gene calls are TRBV9 and TRBJ2-1, with D perhaps TRBD2 (5 bases). CDR3 length: 16 amino acids. With 0 bases removed from V and 0 bases from J, the gap between germline ends came to 10 bases. In germline, CDR1 is SGDLS, CDR2 YYNGEE. CDR3 nucleotides: TGTGCCAGCAGCGTAGGAGGGTCAAGCTCCTACAATGAGCAGTTCTTC. As protein: CASSVGGSSSYNEQFF.

This clone has a count of ten or more. The V call is TRBV2, the J call TRBJ2-3; 8 bases fit TRBD1. Germline V gene lookup returns CDR1 SNHLY and CDR2 FYNNEI. The CDR3 has 14 residues. V lost 5 bases and J lost 3; bases outside the gene matches: 4. The CDR3 loop reads CASSRQGSTDTQYF. The DNA of the CDR3 is TGTGCCAGCAGTCGACAGGGGTCTACAGATACGCAGTATTTT.

This clone was seen a handful of times. The chain couples TRBV4-3 to TRBJ1-6, with TRBD1 matching 10 bases. With 0 bases clipped from V and 9 bases from J, the junction kept 8 bases outside the gene matches. Germline V gene sequence: CDR1 LGHNA, CDR2 YSLEER. This CDR3 is 17 amino acids long. CDR3 in amino acids: CASSQDLGGTGASPLHF. In DNA, the CDR3 is TGCGCCAGCAGCCAAGATTTGGGTGGGACAGGGGCTTCACCCCTCCACTTT.

This clone was found a few times. The chain is built from TRBV28 and TRBJ2-3; weak D call: TRBD1 (6 bases). This CDR3 is built from 12 residues. The ends were cut back, 11 bases at V and 3 bases at J, with 12 bases in the middle. The germline gives CDR1 MDHEN, CDR2 SYDVKM. DNA of the CDR3: TGTGCCGGTTCCCAGGGGACAGATACGCAGTATTTT. Translation gives CAGSQGTDTQYF. Supplemented by reference TRBV28 and TRBJ2-3, the full variable domain reads DVKVTQSSRYLVKRTGEKVFLECVQDMDHENMFWYRQDPGLGLRLIYFSYDVKMKEKGDIPEGYSVSREKKERFSLILESASTNQTSMYLCAGSQGTDTQYFGPGTRLTVL.

This clone occurred a few times. The chain employs TRBV11-3 and TRBJ1-1; TRBD1 agrees at 7 bases. The V gene's germline CDR1 is SGHNT and CDR2 YENEEA. V was pared by 0 bases and J by 4 bases, with 5 bases of the junction left unmatched. This CDR3 is built from 15 residues. CDR3 protein: CASSLEPDRATEAFF. The CDR3 region has the DNA TGTGCCAGCAGCTTAGAACCCGACAGGGCCACTGAAGCTTTCTTT.

This clone was picked up a small number of times. V usage is TRBV4-2 and J usage is TRBJ2-3; TRBD2 matches at 11 bases. There are 18 residues in the CDR3. J was trimmed by 0 bases and V by 0 bases; bases with no gene match: 5. CDR1 is LGHNA and CDR2 is YNFKEQ in the germline V gene. CDR3 protein: CASSQDPTSGSSTDTQYF. The DNA of the CDR3 is TGTGCCAGCAGCCAAGATCCCACTAGCGGGAGCAGCACAGATACGCAGTATTTT.

In this sample, this clone turned up many times. The rearrangement joins TRBV6-5 to TRBJ2-5; 10 bases match TRBD2. Germline V gene sequence: CDR1 MNHEY, CDR2 SVGAGI. V gave up 6 bases and J gave up 0 bases; unmatched junction bases: 1. The CDR3 runs to 14 residues. CDR3 nucleotides: TGTGCCAGCAGAGGACTAGCGGACCAAGAGACCCAGTACTTC. This sequence encodes CASRGLADQETQYF.

This chain links TRBV19 with TRBJ1-2; D call uncertain. The CDR3 has 15 residues. Germline-derived CDR1 and CDR2 are LNHDA and SQIVND (reference sequence). The V end lost 3 bases, the J end lost 4 bases, and 15 bases lay between the germline ends. The CDR3 nucleotides read TGTGCCAGTAGTATTCGGTTAAGCGGTGGCTATGGCTACACCTTC. Translated: CASSIRLSGGYGYTF.

This clone came up a few times. The chain recombines TRBV10-3 with TRBJ1-5, with a possible D match to TRBD1 (5 bases). Germline V gene data show CDR1 as ENHRY and CDR2 as SYGVKD. The V end was cut by 11 bases, the J end by 4 bases, with 18 bases between. The CDR3 has 14 residues. As DNA, the CDR3 is TGTGCCTGCGGGGGTGAGTTAGGAAATCAGCCCCAGCATTTT. Protein product: CACGGELGNQPQHF.

The J gene is TRBJ1-2, the V gene TRBV7-2; possibly TRBD1 for D (5 bases). CDR1 SGHTA and CDR2 FQGNSA come from the germline V gene. With 1 base removed from V and 0 bases from J, the gap between germline ends came to 9 bases. The CDR3 length is 15 residues. The CDR3 DNA reads TGTGCCAGCAGCTTAGATAGGGGAACTAACTATGGCTACACCTTC. Protein: CASSLDRGTNYGYTF.

In DNA form, the CDR3 reads TGTGCCAGCAGTGAAGGACACACCAACTATGGCTACACCTTC. Its translation: CASSEGHTNYGYTF. The rearrangement links TRBV6-1 to TRBJ1-2; D unresolved. Germline V CDR1 and CDR2: MNHNS, SASEGT. Trimming stripped 1 base from V and 2 bases from J, with 8 bases between. This CDR3 region has 14 residues.

The chain recombines TRBV5-8 with TRBJ2-4; 11 bases agree with TRBD1. V lost 4 bases to trimming and J lost 10 bases; unmatched junction nucleotides: 16. Germline loops: CDR1 SGHTS, CDR2 YDEGEE. The CDR3 totals 17 residues. CDR3 region: CASSRGTGTGGLGIQYF. CDR3 nucleotides: TGTGCCAGCAGCAGAGGAACCGGGACAGGGGGTTTGGGGATTCAGTACTTC. Complete variable domain (other parts from reference TRBV5-8 and TRBJ2-4): EAGVTQSPTHLIKTRGQQATLRCSPISGHTSVYWYQQALGLGLQFLLWYDEGEERNRGNFPPRFSGRQFPNYSSELNVNALELEDSALYLCASSRGTGTGGLGIQYFGAGTRLSVL.

The chain uses TRBV6-6 and TRBJ2-3; the match to TRBD2 covers 8 bases. The CDR3 extends over 14 amino acids. Germline CDR1 MNHNY, CDR2 SVGAGI (reference sequence). The V and J ends lost 7 bases and 1 base, in that order; junction bases with no gene match: 4. Written as DNA, the CDR3 is TGTGCCAGCACCGCGGGGGGTCGCACAGATACGCAGTATTTT. This codes for CASTAGGRTDTQYF.

The rearrangement links TRBV28 to TRBJ2-5; 8 bases are shared with TRBD1. Germline values: CDR1 MDHEN, CDR2 SYDVKM. The CDR3 is 12 residues long. Unmatched junction bases numbered 4, after V lost 10 bases and J lost 3 bases. The DNA of the CDR3 is TGTGCCACCGGGACAGGCAAAGAGACCCAGTACTTC. It yields the protein CATGTGKETQYF.

This clone was counted a few times. J is TRBJ2-5 and V is TRBV11-3, with TRBD1 matching over 9 bases. V trimming: 1 base; J trimming: 1 base; junction bases outside the gene matches: 10. CDR1 and CDR2 (germline): SGHNT, YENEEA. The CDR3 length is 18 residues. The DNA for the CDR3 is TGTGCCAGCAGCTTAGGGGACAGGGTCGAGGAATCCCAAGAGACCCAGTACTTC. This codes for CASSLGDRVEESQETQYF.

The V call is TRBV2, the J call TRBJ1-4, with 7 bases fitting TRBD1. CDR3 length equals 14 residues. With V trimmed by 6 bases and J by 4 bases, 5 bases remained unmatched. Germline CDR1 reads SNHLY; CDR2 reads FYNNEI. CDR3 nucleotides: TGTGCCAGCAGGAATGACAGGGTTAATGAAAAACTGTTTTTT. Translated, it gives CASRNDRVNEKLFF.

Only a few counts were recorded for this clone. The chain links TRBV18 to TRBJ2-3, with 7 bases lining up with TRBD2. The CDR3 sequence is 17 residues long. After removal of 4 bases from V and 3 bases from J, the junction contained 13 bases not matched to a gene. Germline V gene lookup returns CDR1 KGHSH and CDR2 LQKENI. The CDR3 sequence is CASSRGEGARETDTQYF. The CDR3 DNA sequence: TGTGCCAGCTCACGGGGTGAAGGGGCGCGGGAGACAGATACGCAGTATTTT.

The chain recombines TRBV5-1 with TRBJ2-2; D perhaps matches TRBD1 (5 bases). Germline V gene sequence: CDR1 SGHRS, CDR2 YFSETQ. The CDR3 is 13 amino acids. The ends were cut back, 5 bases at V and 1 base at J, with 6 bases in the middle. The CDR3 spells CASRQGNTGELFF. CDR3 DNA: TGCGCCAGCAGGCAGGGGAACACCGGGGAGCTGTTTTTT. Full variable domain (rest looked up from reference TRBV5-1 and TRBJ2-2): KAGVTQTPRYLIKTRGQQVTLSCSPISGHRSVSWYQQTPGQGLQFLFEYFSETQRNKGNFPGRFSGRQFSNSRSEMNVSTLELGDSALYLCASRQGNTGELFFGEGSRLTVL.

The chain couples TRBV4-2 to TRBJ2-1; 9 bases match TRBD2. In germline, CDR1 is LGHNA, CDR2 YNFKEQ. The J segment lost 0 bases and the V segment lost 5 bases, leaving 5 bases of the junction unmatched. This CDR3 contains 16 residues. The CDR3: CASSSQAGGSYNEQFF. The CDR3 bases are TGTGCCAGCAGCTCCCAAGCGGGGGGCTCCTACAATGAGCAGTTCTTC.

This clone was seen repeatedly, ten times or more. V usage is TRBV30 and J usage is TRBJ2-7; D not certain. The germline CDR1 and CDR2 sequences are GTSNPN and SVGIG (reference sequence). The CDR3 totals 12 residues. Trimming took 2 bases from V and 0 from J, leaving 5 bases between them. CDR3 loop: CAWSPSSYEQYF. The CDR3, as DNA: TGTGCCTGGAGTCCGAGCTCCTACGAGCAGTACTTC.

The CDR3 region has the DNA TGTGCCAGCAGCAGAATACCTAGGCAGGGCGAGCAGTACTTC. Amino acid sequence: CASSRIPRQGEQYF. V is TRBV7-2 and J is TRBJ2-7; D may be TRBD1 (5 bases). CDR1 is SGHTA, CDR2 FQGNSA, per germline. Trimming removed 5 bases at V and 6 bases at J, with 17 bases between. This CDR3 spans 14 amino acids.